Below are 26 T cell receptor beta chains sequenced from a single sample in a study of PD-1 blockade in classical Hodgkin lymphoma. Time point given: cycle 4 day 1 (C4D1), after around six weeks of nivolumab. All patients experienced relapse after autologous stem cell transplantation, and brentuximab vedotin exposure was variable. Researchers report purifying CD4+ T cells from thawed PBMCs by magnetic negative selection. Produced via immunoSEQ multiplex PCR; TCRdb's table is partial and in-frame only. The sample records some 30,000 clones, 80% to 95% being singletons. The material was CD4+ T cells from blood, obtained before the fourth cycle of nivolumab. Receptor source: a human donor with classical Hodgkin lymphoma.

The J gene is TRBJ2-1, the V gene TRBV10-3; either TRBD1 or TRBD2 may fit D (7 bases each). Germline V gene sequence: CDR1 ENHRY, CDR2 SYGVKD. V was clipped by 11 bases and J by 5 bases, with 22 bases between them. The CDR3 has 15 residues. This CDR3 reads CAASMGGGRHNEQFF. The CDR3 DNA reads TGTGCCGCCTCCATGGGAGGGGGCCGTCACAATGAGCAGTTCTTC.

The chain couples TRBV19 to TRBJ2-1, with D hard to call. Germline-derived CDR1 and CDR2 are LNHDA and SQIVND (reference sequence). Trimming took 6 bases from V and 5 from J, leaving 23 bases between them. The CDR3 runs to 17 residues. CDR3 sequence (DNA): TGTGCCAGTAGCCCACAACCCAAAATAGACGGTCACAATGAGCAGTTCTTC. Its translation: CASSPQPKIDGHNEQFF.

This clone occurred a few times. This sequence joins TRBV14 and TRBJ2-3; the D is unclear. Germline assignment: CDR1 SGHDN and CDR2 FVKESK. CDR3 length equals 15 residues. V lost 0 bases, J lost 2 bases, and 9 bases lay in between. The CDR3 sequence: CASSQDLGLTDTQYF. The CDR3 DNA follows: TGTGCCAGCAGCCAAGATCTTGGCCTCACAGATACGCAGTATTTT.

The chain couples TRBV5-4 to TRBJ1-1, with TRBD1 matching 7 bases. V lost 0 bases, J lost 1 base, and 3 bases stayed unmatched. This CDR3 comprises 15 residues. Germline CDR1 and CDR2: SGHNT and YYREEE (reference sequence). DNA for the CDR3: TGTGCCAGCAGCTTGGAGGGGGCCAGGAACACTGAAGCTTTCTTT. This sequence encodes CASSLEGARNTEAFF.

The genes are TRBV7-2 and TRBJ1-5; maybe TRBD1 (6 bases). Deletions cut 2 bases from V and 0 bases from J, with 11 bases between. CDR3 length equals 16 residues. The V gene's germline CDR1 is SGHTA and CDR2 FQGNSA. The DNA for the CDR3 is TGTGCCAGCAGCTTACCCTGGGGGGCTAGCAATCAGCCCCAGCATTTT. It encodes CASSLPWGASNQPQHF.

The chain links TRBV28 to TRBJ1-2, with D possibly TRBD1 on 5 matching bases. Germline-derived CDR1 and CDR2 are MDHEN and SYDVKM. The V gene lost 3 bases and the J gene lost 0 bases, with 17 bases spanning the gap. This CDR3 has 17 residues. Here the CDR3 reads CASSFPQGRQANYGYTF. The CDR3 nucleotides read TGTGCCAGCAGTTTTCCCCAGGGAAGGCAAGCTAACTATGGCTACACCTTC.

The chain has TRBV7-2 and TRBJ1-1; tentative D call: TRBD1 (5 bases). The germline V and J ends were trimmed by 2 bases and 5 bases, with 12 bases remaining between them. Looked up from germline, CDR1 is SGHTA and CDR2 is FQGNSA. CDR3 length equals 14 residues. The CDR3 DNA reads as TGTGCCAGCAGCTTAAGCCCAGGGATTACTGAAGCTTTCTTT. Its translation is CASSLSPGITEAFF.

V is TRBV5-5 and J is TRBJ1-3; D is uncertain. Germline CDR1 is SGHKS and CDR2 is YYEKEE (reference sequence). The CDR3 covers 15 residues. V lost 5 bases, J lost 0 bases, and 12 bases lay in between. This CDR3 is CASSPYQISGNTIYF. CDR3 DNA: TGTGCCAGCAGTCCTTATCAGATCTCTGGAAACACCATATATTTT.

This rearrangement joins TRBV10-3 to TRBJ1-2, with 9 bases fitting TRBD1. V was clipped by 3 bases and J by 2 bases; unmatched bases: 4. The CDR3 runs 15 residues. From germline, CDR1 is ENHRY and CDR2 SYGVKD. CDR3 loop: CAISDKGQGNYGYTF. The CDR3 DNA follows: TGTGCCATCAGTGATAAGGGACAGGGAAACTATGGCTACACCTTC.

In DNA, the CDR3 is TGCGCCAGCAGCTTAAAAGGGTCGACAGTTCCCTACGAGCAGTACTTC. It codes for CASSLKGSTVPYEQYF. The chain links TRBV5-1 to TRBJ2-7; tentatively, D is TRBD1 (5 bases). Germline lookup yields CDR1 SGHRS and CDR2 YFSETQ. The V end lost 2 bases, the J end lost 2 bases, and 17 bases lay between the germline ends. The CDR3 length is 16 residues.

DNA for the CDR3: TGCGCCAGCAGCTTGCGGCCTCAGGAGAGGGGTTTTCGACAGCCCCAGCATTTT. Its translation is CASSLRPQERGFRQPQHF. The chain combines TRBV5-1 with TRBJ1-5; D is possibly TRBD1 (5 bases). The CDR3 has 18 amino acids. V shed 1 base and J shed 7 bases, with 24 bases lying between them. Germline V gene lookup returns CDR1 SGHRS and CDR2 YFSETQ.

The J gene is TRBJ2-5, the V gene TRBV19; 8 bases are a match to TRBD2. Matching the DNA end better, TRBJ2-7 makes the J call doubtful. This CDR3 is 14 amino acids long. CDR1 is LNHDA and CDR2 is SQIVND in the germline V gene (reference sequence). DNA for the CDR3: TGTGCCAGTAGTACTCTAGCGGGTCCCTACGAGCAGTACTTC. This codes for CASSTLAGPYEQYF.

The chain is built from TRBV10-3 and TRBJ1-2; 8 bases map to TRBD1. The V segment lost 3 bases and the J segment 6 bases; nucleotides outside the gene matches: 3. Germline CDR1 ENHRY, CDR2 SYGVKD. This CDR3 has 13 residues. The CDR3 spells CAISDGQGHGYTF. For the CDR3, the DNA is TGTGCCATCAGTGATGGACAGGGACATGGCTACACCTTC.

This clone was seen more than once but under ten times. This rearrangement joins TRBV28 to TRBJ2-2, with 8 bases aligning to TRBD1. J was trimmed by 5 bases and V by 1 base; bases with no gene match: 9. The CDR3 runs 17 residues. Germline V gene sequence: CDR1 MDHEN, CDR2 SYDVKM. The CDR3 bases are TGTGCCAGCAGTTTATTTCCAGGGGGCGGGTCGACCGGGGAGCTGTTTTTT. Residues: CASSLFPGGGSTGELFF. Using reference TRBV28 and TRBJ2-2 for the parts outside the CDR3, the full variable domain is DVKVTQSSRYLVKRTGEKVFLECVQDMDHENMFWYRQDPGLGLRLIYFSYDVKMKEKGDIPEGYSVSREKKERFSLILESASTNQTSMYLCASSLFPGGGSTGELFFGEGSRLTVL.

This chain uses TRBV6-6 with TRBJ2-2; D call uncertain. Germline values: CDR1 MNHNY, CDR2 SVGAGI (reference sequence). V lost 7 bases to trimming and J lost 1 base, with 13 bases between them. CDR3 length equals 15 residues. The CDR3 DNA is TGTGCCAGCACCCTCGGCCCTTGGAACACCGGGGAGCTGTTTTTT. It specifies CASTLGPWNTGELFF.

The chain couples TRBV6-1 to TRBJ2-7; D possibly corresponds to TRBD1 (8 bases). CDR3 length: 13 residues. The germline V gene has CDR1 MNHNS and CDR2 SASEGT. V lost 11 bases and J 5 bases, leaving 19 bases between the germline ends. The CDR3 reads CACLRTGTNEQYF. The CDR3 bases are TGTGCCTGTCTTAGGACAGGGACTAACGAGCAGTACTTC.

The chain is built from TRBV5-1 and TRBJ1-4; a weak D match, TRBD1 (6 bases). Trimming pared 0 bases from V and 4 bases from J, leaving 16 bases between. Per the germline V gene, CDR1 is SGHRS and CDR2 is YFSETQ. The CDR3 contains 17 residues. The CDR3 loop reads CASSLDPGGGLNEKLFF. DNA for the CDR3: TGCGCCAGCAGCTTGGACCCCGGGGGGGGGCTTAATGAAAAACTGTTTTTT.

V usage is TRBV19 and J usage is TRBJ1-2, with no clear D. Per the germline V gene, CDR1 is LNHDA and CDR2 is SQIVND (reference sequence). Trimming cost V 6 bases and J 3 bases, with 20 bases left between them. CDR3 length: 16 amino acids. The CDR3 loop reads CASSSSGQIPYYGYTF. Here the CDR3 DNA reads TGTGCCAGTAGCTCTTCCGGGCAGATTCCCTACTATGGCTACACCTTC. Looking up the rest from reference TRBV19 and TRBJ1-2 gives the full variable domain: DGGITQSPKYLFRKEGQNVTLSCEQNLNHDAMYWYRQDPGQGLRLIYYSQIVNDFQKGDIAEGYSVSREKKESFPLTVTSAQKNPTAFYLCASSSSGQIPYYGYTFGSGTRLTVV.

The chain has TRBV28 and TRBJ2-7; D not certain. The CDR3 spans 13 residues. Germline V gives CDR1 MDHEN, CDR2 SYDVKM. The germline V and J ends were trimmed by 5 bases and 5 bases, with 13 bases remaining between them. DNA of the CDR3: TGTGCCAGCAGTAGAAGAGCAGGCCACGAGCAGTACTTC. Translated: CASSRRAGHEQYF.

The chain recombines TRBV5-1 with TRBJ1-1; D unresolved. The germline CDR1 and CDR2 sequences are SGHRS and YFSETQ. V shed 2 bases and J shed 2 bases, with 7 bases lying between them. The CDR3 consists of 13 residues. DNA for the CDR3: TGCGCCAGCAGCTTTCTGCCTAACACTGAAGCTTTCTTT. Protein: CASSFLPNTEAFF.

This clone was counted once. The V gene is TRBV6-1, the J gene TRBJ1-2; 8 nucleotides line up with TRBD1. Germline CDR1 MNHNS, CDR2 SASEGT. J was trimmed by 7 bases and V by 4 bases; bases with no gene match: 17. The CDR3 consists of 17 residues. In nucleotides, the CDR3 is TGTGCCAGCAGTGCGTTGGGCCAGACAGGGGTATGGGGTGGCTACACCTTC. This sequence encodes CASSALGQTGVWGGYTF.

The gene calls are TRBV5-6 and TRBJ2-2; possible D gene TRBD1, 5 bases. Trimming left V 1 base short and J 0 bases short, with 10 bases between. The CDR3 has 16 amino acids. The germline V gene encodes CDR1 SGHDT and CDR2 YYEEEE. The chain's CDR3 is CASSLLGRANTGELFF. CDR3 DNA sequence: TGTGCCAGCAGCTTGTTGGGCAGGGCGAACACCGGGGAGCTGTTTTTT.

CDR3 region: CASRRGGGSYEQYF. Written as DNA, the CDR3 is TGTGCCAGCAGAAGGGGTGGGGGCTCCTACGAGCAGTACTTC. V and J are TRBV2 and TRBJ2-7, with D possibly being TRBD1 or TRBD2 (5 bases each). The V end was cut by 6 bases, the J end by 0 bases, with 12 bases between. CDR3 size: 14 residues. Germline assignment: CDR1 SNHLY and CDR2 FYNNEI.

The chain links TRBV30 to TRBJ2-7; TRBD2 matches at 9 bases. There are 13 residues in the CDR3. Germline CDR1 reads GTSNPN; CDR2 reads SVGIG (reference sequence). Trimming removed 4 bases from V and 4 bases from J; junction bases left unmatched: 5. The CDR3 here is CAWIAGAGYEQYF. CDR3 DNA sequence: TGTGCCTGGATAGCGGGGGCGGGGTACGAGCAGTACTTC.

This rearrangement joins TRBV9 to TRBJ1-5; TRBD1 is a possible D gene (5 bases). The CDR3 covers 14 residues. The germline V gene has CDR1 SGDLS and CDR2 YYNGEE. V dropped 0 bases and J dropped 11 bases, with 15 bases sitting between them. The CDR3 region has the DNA TGTGCCAGCAGCGTAGGTGCAAACGGAGGGGCCCAGCATTTT. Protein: CASSVGANGGAQHF.

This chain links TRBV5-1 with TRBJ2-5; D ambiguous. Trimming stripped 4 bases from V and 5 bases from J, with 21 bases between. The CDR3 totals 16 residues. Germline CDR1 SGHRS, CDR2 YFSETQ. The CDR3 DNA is TGCGCCAGCAGCCCCGACTTTGGAATCAGATCGGAGACCCAGTACTTC. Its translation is CASSPDFGIRSETQYF.